This T cell receptor beta chain was recorded in a study of early T cells in non-severe SARS-CoV-2 infection. The germline V gene encodes CDR1 DFQATT and CDR2 SNEGSKA (reference sequence). The V end was cut by 0 bases, the J end by 2 bases, with 11 bases between. This CDR3 has 14 amino acids. In its sample, this clonotype was seen many times. The TCR library protocol attached unique molecular identifiers to the individual cDNA molecules. TCRdb independently ran MiXCR on the 5' RACE reads; one entry per CDR3 protein. Of just over 80,000 distinct CDR3 sequences detected, about an eighth appear once; the ten largest clones hold 1.4%.

The specimen was whole blood. The source is an adult who was a healthcare worker with PCR-confirmed SARS-CoV-2 infection or an uninfected control (not recorded which). This chain links TRBV20-1 with TRBJ2-7, with D tentatively TRBD2 (7 bases). The CDR3 spells CSARERGPTYEQYF. The CDR3 DNA reads TGCAGTGCTAGAGAGCGGGGGCCAACCTACGAGCAGTACTTC.